The next 19 T cell receptor beta chains were all read from a single sample in a study of shared clonotypes between healthy human individuals. Libraries were prepared by immunoSEQ multiplex PCR; TCRdb keeps only in-frame clonotypes and omits some of them. The repertoire holds about 2 million clones, with 85% to 95% as singletons. Sequencing was performed on naive CD4+ T cells sorted from blood. Indicated subset: CD45RA+ positively selected. The origin of the receptors is a man in his late teens or twenties in good health.

This clone has only one observation. V usage is TRBV4-1 and J usage is TRBJ2-5; 7 bases align to TRBD1. CDR3 size: 14 residues. Germline trimming cut 4 bases from V and 1 base from J; bases unmatched to any gene: 3. CDR1 and CDR2 (germline): MGHRA, YSYEKL. CDR3 DNA: TGCGCCAGCAGCCCCACAGGGGTCCAAGAGACCCAGTACTTC. Protein sequence: CASSPTGVQETQYF.

The chain recombines TRBV9 with TRBJ1-1, with a weak D call TRBD1 (6 bases). V was cut by 3 bases and J by 2 bases, with 14 bases left in between. The CDR3 extends over 15 amino acids. Germline assignment: CDR1 SGDLS and CDR2 YYNGEE. CDR3 in amino acids: CASSAWDTFNTEAFF. Here the CDR3 DNA reads TGTGCCAGCAGCGCATGGGACACCTTCAACACTGAAGCTTTCTTT.

Worth noting for this clone: Germline and junction disagree at one end, which may indicate a read error. The rearrangement joins TRBV5-1 to TRBJ1-1, with 10 positions matching TRBD1. The CDR3 has 12 amino acids. Germline values: CDR1 SGHRS, CDR2 YFSETQ. CDR3 sequence: CASSLQGQGGLF. The CDR3 nucleotides read TGCGCCAGCAGCTTACAAGGACAGGGGGGTTTGTTT.

V is TRBV19 and J is TRBJ2-7; D call uncertain. This CDR3 has 13 residues. Germline CDR1 is LNHDA and CDR2 is SQIVND (reference sequence). Deletions cut 3 bases from V and 7 bases from J, with 13 bases between. The CDR3 loop reads CASSISLLREQYF. DNA for the CDR3: TGTGCCAGTAGTATCTCCCTCCTACGGGAGCAGTACTTC.

The chain couples TRBV2 to TRBJ1-3, with D perhaps matching TRBD1 (5 bases). Germline CDR1 and CDR2: SNHLY and FYNNEI. V gave up 0 bases and J gave up 8 bases, with 14 bases separating them. The CDR3 has 15 amino acids. The CDR3 DNA sequence: TGTGCCAGCAGTGAAGCCCCACGTTTAGGGGACACCATATATTTT. Its translation: CASSEAPRLGDTIYF.

The chain couples TRBV6-6 to TRBJ1-4; TRBD1 aligns across 8 bases. This CDR3 contains 14 residues. Germline CDR1 reads MNHNY; CDR2 reads SVGAGI (reference sequence). Trimming at V came to 5 bases and at J to 5 bases, leaving 4 bases not matched to a gene. CDR3 nucleotide sequence: TGTGCCAGCAGTCCCCGGACAGGGAATGAAAAACTGTTTTTT. Protein product: CASSPRTGNEKLFF.

The DNA of the CDR3 is TGCGCCAGCAGCCAAGGGGCGAACCCCTCCTACGAGCAGTACTTC. Residues: CASSQGANPSYEQYF. The chain carries TRBV4-1 and TRBJ2-7; D uncertain. Per the germline V gene, CDR1 is MGHRA and CDR2 is YSYEKL. V lost 1 base and J 0 bases, leaving 10 bases between the germline ends. The CDR3 covers 15 residues.

As for this clone: Other DNA sequences of this sample code for an identical CDR3. This chain links TRBV5-4 with TRBJ1-2; 7 nucleotides line up with TRBD1. The CDR3 sequence is 14 residues long. Germline V CDR1 and CDR2: SGHNT, YYREEE (reference sequence). Trimming removed 0 bases from V and 1 base from J; junction bases left unmatched: 0. In nucleotides, the CDR3 is TGTGCCAGCAGCTTGGACAGGGGTAACTATGGCTACACCTTC. Translating it yields CASSLDRGNYGYTF.

This clone turned up a few times. The chain joins TRBV5-1 to TRBJ1-4; D perhaps matches TRBD1 (6 bases). Germline assignment: CDR1 SGHRS and CDR2 YFSETQ. This CDR3 region has 14 residues. V dropped 4 bases and J dropped 4 bases, with 11 bases sitting between them. The CDR3 region is CASSPGQYNEKLFF. CDR3 bases: TGCGCCAGCAGCCCCGGACAGTATAATGAAAAACTGTTTTTT. The whole variable domain, remainder taken from reference TRBV5-1 and TRBJ1-4, is KAGVTQTPRYLIKTRGQQVTLSCSPISGHRSVSWYQQTPGQGLQFLFEYFSETQRNKGNFPGRFSGRQFSNSRSEMNVSTLELGDSALYLCASSPGQYNEKLFFGSGTQLSVL.

The chain uses TRBV5-1 and TRBJ2-1; 7 nucleotides align to TRBD1. This CDR3 comprises 16 residues. The germline gives CDR1 SGHRS, CDR2 YFSETQ. Trimming cost V 6 bases and J 4 bases; bases outside gene matches: 13. CDR3 sequence reads: CASTKKRDSTYNEQFF. As DNA, the CDR3 is TGCGCCAGCACCAAAAAAAGGGACAGTACTTACAATGAGCAGTTCTTC.

V usage is TRBV7-2 and J usage is TRBJ1-1; D is unclear. V lost 0 bases and J 6 bases, leaving 5 bases between the germline ends. CDR1 and CDR2 (germline): SGHTA, FQGNSA. This CDR3 spans 12 amino acids. DNA of the CDR3: TGTGCCAGCAGCTTAGCGAGGGCTGAAGCTTTCTTT. Residues: CASSLARAEAFF. Variable domain in full (rest from reference TRBV7-2 and TRBJ1-1): GAGVSQSPSNKVTEKGKDVELRCDPISGHTALYWYRQSLGQGLEFLIYFQGNSAPDKSGLPSDRFSAERTGGSVSTLTIQRTQQEDSAVYLCASSLARAEAFFGQGTRLTVV.

V is TRBV10-3 and J is TRBJ2-7; TRBD2 matches 7 bases. This CDR3 spans 15 amino acids. Per germline, CDR1 ENHRY and CDR2 SYGVKD. V lost 3 bases and J lost 2; bases outside the gene matches: 7. CDR3 residues: CAISERGVVAYEQYF. The CDR3, as DNA: TGTGCCATCAGTGAACGGGGGGTGGTGGCCTACGAGCAGTACTTC.

The chain uses TRBV25-1 and TRBJ1-1; D is unclear. This CDR3 is built from 14 residues. V was pared by 6 bases and J by 1 base, with 12 bases between. Germline V gene data show CDR1 as MGHDK and CDR2 as SYGVNS. The CDR3 DNA follows: TGTGCCAGCAGCGAGGAAGGGAGGAACACTGAAGCTTTCTTT. It translates to CASSEEGRNTEAFF.

J is TRBJ2-1 and V is TRBV7-9; 8 nucleotides line up with TRBD1. The CDR3 covers 15 residues. V was pared by 5 bases and J by 8 bases, with 11 bases of the junction left unmatched. Germline loops: CDR1 SEHNR, CDR2 FQNEAQ (reference sequence). CDR3 sequence reads: CASSPRQGAVYEQFF. The CDR3 nucleotides are TGTGCCAGCAGCCCCCGGCAGGGGGCAGTGTATGAGCAGTTCTTC.

V and J are TRBV27 and TRBJ1-2; D possibly corresponds to TRBD1 (6 bases). V was pared by 3 bases and J by 2 bases, with 13 bases between. The CDR3 totals 15 residues. Germline V gives CDR1 MNHEY, CDR2 SMNVEV (reference sequence). CDR3 sequence reads: CASSFGGQGNYGYTF. CDR3 nucleotides: TGTGCCAGCAGTTTTGGGGGGCAGGGGAACTATGGCTACACCTTC.

About this clone itself: This sample also contains other DNA sequences that code for the same CDR3. The V gene is TRBV5-1, the J gene TRBJ1-5; no firm D call. Germline V gene data show CDR1 as SGHRS and CDR2 as YFSETQ. V lost 0 bases to trimming and J lost 1 base, with 5 bases between them. The CDR3 covers 14 residues. This CDR3 reads CASSLGQSNQPQHF. CDR3 nucleotides: TGCGCCAGCAGCTTGGGTCAAAGCAATCAGCCCCAGCATTTT.

The genes are TRBV11-1 and TRBJ2-7; possibly TRBD1 for D (6 bases). TRBJ2-1 matches the DNA end more closely, so the J call is doubtful. Germline CDR1 is SGHAT and CDR2 is FQDESV (reference sequence). The CDR3 length is 12 residues. The CDR3 region has the DNA TGTGCCAGCAGCCCACAGGGTAATGAGCAGTTCTTC. This translates into CASSPQGNEQFF.

V usage is TRBV5-1 and J usage is TRBJ2-2; TRBD1 or TRBD2 may be the D gene (5 bases each). Germline CDR1 is SGHRS and CDR2 is YFSETQ. V dropped 3 bases and J dropped 2 bases, with 11 bases sitting between them. The CDR3 has 15 residues. Here the CDR3 reads CASSSGTINTGELFF. The CDR3 DNA reads as TGCGCCAGCAGCTCCGGGACGATTAACACCGGGGAGCTGTTTTTT.

This rearrangement joins TRBV28 to TRBJ2-2; D is unresolved. The germline CDR1 and CDR2 sequences are MDHEN and SYDVKM. The V end lost 1 base, the J end lost 1 base, and 13 bases lay between the germline ends. The CDR3 consists of 17 residues. The CDR3 DNA follows: TGTGCCAGCAGTTTATCCCCGGGTAGCAAGAACACCGGGGAGCTGTTTTTT. Amino acid sequence: CASSLSPGSKNTGELFF.